The entry below gives a single TCR beta chain sequence along with its context. Sequencing used immunoSEQ multiplex PCR; TCRdb keeps in-frame clones, though not all of them. The table has some 27,000 clones, 45% to 65% seen once; the top ten hold less than 6%. This entry is derived from a study of cytotoxic CD8 clonotypes in ibrutinib-treated CLL. CDR3 size: 13 residues. Germline CDR1 and CDR2: SQVTM and ANQGSEA. Deletions cut 4 bases from V and 2 bases from J, with 12 bases between. The chain joins TRBV29-1 to TRBJ2-7; D uncertain. The source of this sequence is a human donor with chronic lymphocytic leukemia. Sequencing used PBMCs, obtained before ibrutinib treatment. The CDR3 nucleotides are TGCAGCGTTGTCTCTGGACGGACCTACGAGCAGTACTTC. It is translated as CSVVSGRTYEQYF.